The 21 T cell receptor beta chains below all came from one sample that was sequenced in a study of cytomegalovirus exposure and HLA in healthy donors. The PCR had 60 Vbeta and 13 Jbeta primers. Libraries were prepared by immunoSEQ multiplex PCR; TCRdb keeps only in-frame clonotypes and omits some of them. Of 150,000 to 200,000 clones listed, approximately 80% are singletons. Specimen: PBMCs. These receptors all come from a woman aged 50 to 65 in good health and CMV-seronegative.

The V and J genes are TRBV11-2 and TRBJ1-1, with D tentatively TRBD1 (5 bases). Germline V gene lookup returns CDR1 SGHAT and CDR2 FQNNGV. This CDR3 comprises 15 residues. V dropped 3 bases and J dropped 4 bases, with 15 bases sitting between them. CDR3 nucleotide sequence: TGTGCCAGCAGCTTGATCCTAGGACACTCCACTGAAGCTTTCTTT. The encoded protein is CASSLILGHSTEAFF.

This clone was observed a few times. This rearrangement joins TRBV4-3 to TRBJ1-2; TRBD1 matches 7 bases. Losses at the gene ends were 1 base for V and 5 bases for J; bases not matched to a gene: 4. Germline V lookup: CDR1 LGHNA, CDR2 YSLEER. The length of the CDR3 is 14 residues. The CDR3 coding sequence is TGCGCCAGCAGCCAAGCTCCGGGACAGTATGGCTACACCTTC. It encodes CASSQAPGQYGYTF.

The V and J genes are TRBV5-1 and TRBJ2-5, with no clear D. Trimming took 4 bases from V and 1 from J, leaving 8 bases between them. The CDR3 extends over 13 amino acids. The germline V gene encodes CDR1 SGHRS and CDR2 YFSETQ. CDR3 residues: CASSPGIQETQYF. CDR3 bases: TGCGCCAGCAGCCCAGGTATCCAAGAGACCCAGTACTTC.

The chain links TRBV7-2 to TRBJ2-4, with a tentative D call TRBD1 (5 bases). The length of the CDR3 is 17 residues. In germline, CDR1 is SGHTA, CDR2 FQGNSA. V lost 2 bases, J lost 8 bases, and 22 bases lay in between. This CDR3 reads CASSLSTVGSLLDIQYF. CDR3 DNA sequence: TGTGCCAGCAGCTTATCGACAGTTGGATCTCTCTTAGACATTCAGTACTTC.

This clone was counted a single time. The chain is built from TRBV5-1 and TRBJ2-3, with 7 nucleotides matching TRBD1. The CDR3 extends over 16 amino acids. Germline values: CDR1 SGHRS, CDR2 YFSETQ. The V gene end was trimmed by 4 bases and the J gene end by 5 bases; junction bases not matched to a gene: 13. In DNA form, the CDR3 reads TGCGCCAGCAGCCGCATCGGTACAGGGGACAAAGATACGCAGTATTTT. Its protein is CASSRIGTGDKDTQYF.

The gene calls are TRBV7-2 and TRBJ1-5; 7 bases are a match to TRBD1. J lost 2 bases, V lost 3 bases, and 4 bases had no gene match. The germline V gene encodes CDR1 SGHTA and CDR2 FQGNSA. The CDR3 is 15 amino acids. DNA of the CDR3: TGTGCCAGCAGCTTGACAGGGTCGGGCAATCAGCCCCAGCATTTT. It specifies CASSLTGSGNQPQHF. Together with reference TRBV7-2 and TRBJ1-5, the CDR3 gives the full variable domain: GAGVSQSPSNKVTEKGKDVELRCDPISGHTALYWYRQSLGQGLEFLIYFQGNSAPDKSGLPSDRFSAERTGGSVSTLTIQRTQQEDSAVYLCASSLTGSGNQPQHFGDGTRLSIL.

The chain employs TRBV29-1 and TRBJ1-1, with D perhaps matching TRBD1 (6 bases). Germline CDR1 and CDR2: SQVTM and ANQGSEA. Deletions cut 6 bases from V and 1 base from J, with 12 bases between. The CDR3 sequence is 13 residues long. CDR3 sequence (DNA): TGCAGCGTGGGGGGGACATCGAACACTGAAGCTTTCTTT. Translated: CSVGGTSNTEAFF.

V and J are TRBV27 and TRBJ1-4, with 7 nucleotides matching TRBD1. This CDR3 contains 16 residues. With 3 bases clipped from V and 8 bases from J, the junction kept 12 bases outside the gene matches. Looked up from germline, CDR1 is MNHEY and CDR2 is SMNVEV (reference sequence). CDR3 region: CASSFRSGTAREKLFF. The CDR3 DNA is TGTGCCAGCAGTTTTAGGTCGGGGACAGCACGGGAAAAACTGTTTTTT.

The chain uses TRBV4-3 and TRBJ1-1; 8 bases agree with TRBD1. The V gene's germline CDR1 is LGHNA and CDR2 YSLEER. The CDR3 consists of 13 residues. Trimming cost V 3 bases and J 11 bases; bases outside gene matches: 8. DNA of the CDR3: TGCGCCAGCAGCCACGAAACAGGGGGGGTTGCTTTCTTT. Translating it yields CASSHETGGVAFF.

V and J are TRBV28 and TRBJ2-7; D is unclear. The CDR3 is made up of 15 amino acids. The V and J ends lost 5 bases and 2 bases respectively, with 16 bases between them. Germline CDR1 is MDHEN and CDR2 is SYDVKM. CDR3 protein: CASSPFPREPYEQYF. The CDR3 DNA reads as TGTGCCAGCAGTCCTTTCCCACGCGAGCCCTACGAGCAGTACTTC. Looking up the rest from reference TRBV28 and TRBJ2-7 gives the full variable domain: DVKVTQSSRYLVKRTGEKVFLECVQDMDHENMFWYRQDPGLGLRLIYFSYDVKMKEKGDIPEGYSVSREKKERFSLILESASTNQTSMYLCASSPFPREPYEQYFGPGTRLTVT.

V and J are TRBV18 and TRBJ1-6; D is undetermined. Germline V gene sequence: CDR1 KGHSH, CDR2 LQKENI. The V end lost 6 bases, the J end lost 16 bases, and 19 bases lay between the germline ends. The CDR3 has 13 amino acids. CDR3 residues: CASSRNGSPQLHF. The DNA for the CDR3 is TGTGCCAGCTCCCGGAACGGGTCCCCCCAACTCCACTTT.

The chain joins TRBV11-2 to TRBJ2-1, with 8 bases identical to TRBD2. CDR3 length equals 17 residues. V shed 3 bases, J shed 2 bases, and the junction held 9 bases outside the gene matches. Germline assignment: CDR1 SGHAT and CDR2 FQNNGV. The CDR3 here is CASSFELLADTYNEQFF. CDR3 sequence (DNA): TGTGCCAGCAGCTTCGAACTACTAGCGGATACCTACAATGAGCAGTTCTTC.

V is TRBV5-1 and J is TRBJ2-3, with D possibly matching TRBD2 (6 bases). The CDR3 is made up of 12 amino acids. The V gene's germline CDR1 is SGHRS and CDR2 YFSETQ. The germline V and J ends were trimmed by 4 bases and 8 bases, with 11 bases remaining between them. CDR3 amino acids: CASSGEERTQYF. Here the CDR3 DNA reads TGCGCCAGCAGCGGGGAGGAGCGTACGCAGTATTTT.

This clone was observed a handful of times. At one boundary the junction diverges from the germline segment, which might be a read error. The chain has TRBV7-9 and TRBJ2-2, with TRBD2 as a possible D gene (5 bases). Per the germline V gene, CDR1 is SEHNR and CDR2 is FQNEAQ (reference sequence). The CDR3 has 13 residues. DNA for the CDR3: TGTTCCAGCAGCTTAGCGTCTGCCGGGGAGCTGTTTTTT. It encodes CSSSLASAGELFF.

This clone turned up a few times. The chain uses TRBV7-9 and TRBJ1-4; 8 bases agree with TRBD1. Germline values: CDR1 SEHNR, CDR2 FQNEAQ (reference sequence). The CDR3 runs 16 residues. After removal of 2 bases from V and 2 bases from J, the junction contained 4 bases not matched to a gene. The CDR3 loop reads CASSLIRTGTNEKLFF. The CDR3 DNA follows: TGTGCCAGCAGCTTAATCCGGACAGGGACTAATGAAAAACTGTTTTTT.

Comments on this clone: Germline and junction disagree at one end, which may indicate a read error. The chain is built from TRBV7-9 and TRBJ2-7; 8 positions match TRBD2. The V gene's germline CDR1 is SEHNR and CDR2 FQNEAQ (reference sequence). This CDR3 has 14 amino acids. The CDR3: CSSSFTGTRHEQYF. As DNA, the CDR3 is TGTTCCAGCAGCTTTACCGGGACTAGGCACGAGCAGTACTTC.

The chain carries TRBV2 and TRBJ1-4; D is ambiguous. The germline V and J ends were trimmed by 2 bases and 4 bases, with 5 bases remaining between them. Looked up from germline, CDR1 is SNHLY and CDR2 is FYNNEI. This CDR3 is built from 13 residues. CDR3: CASSESFNEKLFF. The CDR3 DNA reads TGTGCCAGCAGTGAATCTTTTAATGAAAAACTGTTTTTT. The full variable domain, in which reference TRBV2 and TRBJ1-4 provide the parts outside the CDR3, is EPEVTQTPSHQVTQMGQEVILRCVPISNHLYFYWYRQILGQKVEFLVSFYNNEISEKSEIFDDQFSVERPDGSNFTLKIRSTKLEDSAMYFCASSESFNEKLFFGSGTQLSVL.

V gene TRBV11-2 combines with J gene TRBJ2-7, with a possible D match to TRBD1 (6 bases). V was cut by 1 base and J by 4 bases, with 11 bases left in between. Germline CDR1 and CDR2: SGHAT and FQNNGV. This CDR3 comprises 14 residues. CDR3 protein: CASSLVPGAYEQYF. Written as DNA, the CDR3 is TGTGCCAGCAGCTTAGTCCCAGGGGCGTACGAGCAGTACTTC.

The chain combines TRBV19 with TRBJ2-3; D remains ambiguous. Germline CDR1 and CDR2: LNHDA and SQIVND (reference sequence). This CDR3 comprises 13 residues. The V end lost 3 bases, the J end lost 1 base, and 5 bases lay between the germline ends. The CDR3 here is CASSMRGTDTQYF. The CDR3 DNA follows: TGTGCCAGTAGTATGAGAGGCACAGATACGCAGTATTTT.

The V and J genes are TRBV4-2 and TRBJ2-7; D is unresolved. This CDR3 comprises 14 residues. V was clipped by 0 bases and J by 1 base, with 7 bases between them. The germline gives CDR1 LGHNA, CDR2 YNFKEQ. CDR3 protein: CASSQDSKSYEQYF. The CDR3 DNA sequence: TGTGCCAGCAGCCAAGATTCCAAATCCTACGAGCAGTACTTC.

The V gene is TRBV5-1, the J gene TRBJ2-3; tentatively, D is TRBD1 (6 bases). V was trimmed by 6 bases and J by 0 bases, leaving 14 bases between them. Germline assignment: CDR1 SGHRS and CDR2 YFSETQ. The CDR3 loop spans 15 amino acids. In DNA form, the CDR3 reads TGCGCCAGCACCGAAACAGGGAAGAGCACAGATACGCAGTATTTT. It is translated as CASTETGKSTDTQYF. Using reference TRBV5-1 and TRBJ2-3 for the parts outside the CDR3, the full variable domain is KAGVTQTPRYLIKTRGQQVTLSCSPISGHRSVSWYQQTPGQGLQFLFEYFSETQRNKGNFPGRFSGRQFSNSRSEMNVSTLELGDSALYLCASTETGKSTDTQYFGPGTRLTVL.